These 22 T cell receptor beta chains were sequenced from one sample in a study of OX40 agonist ivuxolimab in advanced cancers. Generated by immunoSEQ multiplex PCR, the TCRdb table keeps only in-frame clones and is missing some. The table has approximately 81,000 clones, 65% to 85% seen once. Sequenced material: CD4+ or CD8+ T cells sorted from blood, taken in a trial of the OX40 agonist ivuxolimab. Receptor source: an adult with an advanced solid tumor such as melanoma, head and neck, liver or kidney cancer.

This clone was recorded once. The chain carries TRBV9 and TRBJ2-2; tentatively, D is TRBD2 (6 bases). The V gene lost 4 bases and the J gene lost 2 bases, with 15 bases spanning the gap. Germline CDR1 is SGDLS and CDR2 is YYNGEE. This CDR3 contains 16 residues. In nucleotides, the CDR3 is TGTGCCAGCAGCTTCCTTAACGGGGGTAACACCGGGGAGCTGTTTTTT. Translated: CASSFLNGGNTGELFF.

The gene calls are TRBV19 and TRBJ2-1, with a weak D call TRBD2 (5 bases). CDR3 length: 17 amino acids. Germline CDR1 and CDR2: LNHDA and SQIVND (reference sequence). Trimming pared 5 bases from V and 1 base from J, leaving 18 bases between. The CDR3 bases are TGTGCCAGTAGTCCCCGACTGGTCAGGAGGTCCTACAATGAGCAGTTCTTC. This sequence encodes CASSPRLVRRSYNEQFF. The whole variable domain, filled in from reference TRBV19 and TRBJ2-1, reads DGGITQSPKYLFRKEGQNVTLSCEQNLNHDAMYWYRQDPGQGLRLIYYSQIVNDFQKGDIAEGYSVSREKKESFPLTVTSAQKNPTAFYLCASSPRLVRRSYNEQFFGPGTRLTVL.

The chain carries TRBV5-1 and TRBJ2-1; a weak D match, TRBD2 (6 bases). This CDR3 is built from 13 residues. V was clipped by 1 base and J by 5 bases, with 7 bases between them. Germline V lookup: CDR1 SGHRS, CDR2 YFSETQ. The CDR3 region has the DNA TGCGCCAGCAGCTTGTGGACTAACAATGAGCAGTTCTTC. Protein: CASSLWTNNEQFF.

The chain links TRBV14 to TRBJ1-3; D not certain. This CDR3 spans 14 amino acids. Between the trimmed V and J ends, which lost 2 bases and 3 bases, there was a span of 8 bases. The germline gives CDR1 SGHDN, CDR2 FVKESK. CDR3 amino acids: CASSQQAGGNTIYF. The CDR3 DNA follows: TGTGCCAGCAGCCAACAGGCAGGTGGAAACACCATATATTTT.

The chain links TRBV5-6 to TRBJ1-4, with D maybe TRBD1 (6 bases). Germline lookup yields CDR1 SGHDT and CDR2 YYEEEE. This CDR3 is 16 amino acids long. V was trimmed by 5 bases and J by 2 bases, leaving 16 bases between them. As DNA, the CDR3 is TGTGCCAGCAGGGAACAGGGACTAGCCACTAATGAAAAACTGTTTTTT. This gives the protein CASREQGLATNEKLFF. Full variable domain (missing parts from reference TRBV5-6 and TRBJ1-4): DAGVTQSPTHLIKTRGQQVTLRCSPKSGHDTVSWYQQALGQGPQFIFQYYEEEERQRGNFPDRFSGHQFPNYSSELNVNALLLGDSALYLCASREQGLATNEKLFFGSGTQLSVL.

The chain combines TRBV9 with TRBJ2-2; 10 nucleotides line up with TRBD2. J was trimmed by 6 bases and V by 4 bases; bases with no gene match: 9. The CDR3 runs to 16 residues. Germline CDR1 is SGDLS and CDR2 is YYNGEE. The CDR3 sequence is CASSTFERGGPGELFF. CDR3 DNA: TGTGCCAGCAGCACATTTGAGCGGGGGGGTCCCGGGGAGCTGTTTTTT.

The chain uses TRBV10-3 and TRBJ2-7; 11 bases match TRBD2. Germline V lookup: CDR1 ENHRY, CDR2 SYGVKD. The CDR3 runs 15 residues. V was clipped by 3 bases and J by 7 bases; unmatched bases: 8. This CDR3 reads CAISEPTSGGGEQYF. In nucleotides, the CDR3 is TGTGCCATCAGTGAACCTACTAGCGGGGGAGGGGAGCAGTACTTC.

The chain is built from TRBV18 and TRBJ1-2, with a tentative D call TRBD1 (5 bases). Germline lookup yields CDR1 KGHSH and CDR2 LQKENI. V lost 0 bases to trimming and J lost 8 bases, with 31 bases between them. This CDR3 spans 20 amino acids. The DNA for the CDR3 is TGTGCCAGCTCACCACCATACACTTCGTCTCCAGGGTTGTTGGAGAGGGGCTACACCTTC. Its protein is CASSPPYTSSPGLLERGYTF.

The chain uses TRBV7-2 and TRBJ2-1; TRBD2 matches at 11 bases. V shed 5 bases, J shed 10 bases, and the junction held 10 bases outside the gene matches. Germline lookup yields CDR1 SGHTA and CDR2 FQGNSA. This CDR3 has 15 amino acids. The CDR3 DNA follows: TGTGCCAGCAGCCTAACACTAGCGGGGGAGGGGGAGCAGTTCTTC. Residues: CASSLTLAGEGEQFF. The full variable domain, with the rest looked up from reference TRBV7-2 and TRBJ2-1, is GAGVSQSPSNKVTEKGKDVELRCDPISGHTALYWYRQSLGQGLEFLIYFQGNSAPDKSGLPSDRFSAERTGGSVSTLTIQRTQQEDSAVYLCASSLTLAGEGEQFFGPGTRLTVL.

The chain links TRBV5-1 to TRBJ1-4; tentatively, D is TRBD1 (5 bases). Trimming took off 0 bases at V and 8 bases at J, with 14 bases between the two ends. The CDR3 has 15 residues. Germline CDR1 is SGHRS and CDR2 is YFSETQ. CDR3 bases: TGCGCCAGCAGCTTGGCGGGGCGAAGGGAAGAAAAACTGTTTTTT. As protein: CASSLAGRREEKLFF. Drawing the rest from reference TRBV5-1 and TRBJ1-4, the complete variable domain is KAGVTQTPRYLIKTRGQQVTLSCSPISGHRSVSWYQQTPGQGLQFLFEYFSETQRNKGNFPGRFSGRQFSNSRSEMNVSTLELGDSALYLCASSLAGRREEKLFFGSGTQLSVL.

This clone was counted a single time. The genes are TRBV11-2 and TRBJ2-1, with D unresolved. Germline CDR1 is SGHAT and CDR2 is FQNNGV. The V end was cut by 5 bases, the J end by 0 bases, with 11 bases between. The CDR3 is 15 residues long. The CDR3 reads CASSLAPSSYNEQFF. CDR3 DNA sequence: TGTGCCAGCAGCCTTGCACCAAGCTCCTACAATGAGCAGTTCTTC.

The V call is TRBV5-4, the J call TRBJ2-1; TRBD2 is a possible D gene (7 bases). The V gene's germline CDR1 is SGHNT and CDR2 YYREEE (reference sequence). The CDR3 is 15 amino acids. V shed 4 bases and J shed 4 bases, with 15 bases lying between them. Here the CDR3 reads CASSRGLADYNEQFF. The CDR3 DNA follows: TGTGCCAGCAGCCGGGGGCTAGCGGATTACAATGAGCAGTTCTTC. The variable domain in full, with the rest retrieved from reference TRBV5-4 and TRBJ2-1, is ETGVTQSPTHLIKTRGQQVTLRCSSQSGHNTVSWYQQALGQGPQFIFQYYREEENGRGNFPPRFSGLQFPNYSSELNVNALELDDSALYLCASSRGLADYNEQFFGPGTRLTVL.

V gene TRBV10-3 combines with J gene TRBJ2-1; possibly TRBD1 or TRBD2 for D (6 bases each). The germline V gene has CDR1 ENHRY and CDR2 SYGVKD. The CDR3 extends over 15 amino acids. V dropped 2 bases and J dropped 2 bases, with 10 bases sitting between them. The CDR3 DNA reads TGTGCCATCAGTGAGGTAAGGGGGGCCTACAATGAGCAGTTCTTC. This gives the protein CAISEVRGAYNEQFF.

This clone occurred once. J is TRBJ2-1 and V is TRBV4-3, with TRBD2 identical over 8 bases. The trim removed 4 bases at V and 0 bases at J, leaving 2 bases unmatched. Germline V gives CDR1 LGHNA, CDR2 YSLEER. The CDR3 length is 15 residues. This CDR3 reads CASSLSGSSYNEQFF. The CDR3 coding sequence is TGCGCCAGCAGCCTGAGCGGGAGCTCCTACAATGAGCAGTTCTTC.

V usage is TRBV7-3 and J usage is TRBJ1-3; D is unresolved. Germline CDR1 reads SGHTA; CDR2 reads FQGTGA. CDR3 size: 14 residues. V lost 5 bases and J lost 3, with 11 bases in between. CDR3 nucleotide sequence: TGTGCCAGCAGCCCGGGTTCGGGTGGAAACACCATATATTTT. Protein: CASSPGSGGNTIYF.

V gene TRBV4-1 combines with J gene TRBJ1-4; the D gene is possibly TRBD1 (6 bases). Germline values: CDR1 MGHRA, CDR2 YSYEKL. The CDR3 runs 17 residues. The V gene lost 0 bases and the J gene lost 0 bases, with 11 bases spanning the gap. The DNA of the CDR3 is TGCGCCAGCAGCCAAGACGGCAGGGGAGCAACTAATGAAAAACTGTTTTTT. Translation: CASSQDGRGATNEKLFF.

The J gene is TRBJ2-3, the V gene TRBV7-2, with D perhaps TRBD1 (6 bases). The CDR3 covers 16 residues. From germline, CDR1 is SGHTA and CDR2 FQGNSA. The V end lost 0 bases, the J end lost 3 bases, and 13 bases lay between the germline ends. The CDR3 loop is CASSLAFNRETDTQYF. CDR3 nucleotide sequence: TGTGCCAGCAGCTTAGCGTTTAACAGGGAGACAGATACGCAGTATTTT.

This clone has just one count. This chain uses TRBV25-1 with TRBJ2-1, with D tentatively TRBD1 or TRBD2 (6 bases each). Germline V CDR1 and CDR2: MGHDK, SYGVNS. This CDR3 contains 16 residues. The V and J ends lost 4 bases and 4 bases respectively, with 17 bases between them. The chain's CDR3 is CASSANRGQVYNEQFF. Here the CDR3 DNA reads TGTGCCAGCAGTGCAAATCGGGGGCAGGTGTACAATGAGCAGTTCTTC. The full variable domain, rest sourced from reference TRBV25-1 and TRBJ2-1, is EADIYQTPRYLVIGTGKKITLECSQTMGHDKMYWYQQDPGMELHLIHYSYGVNSTEKGDLSSESTVSRIRTEHFPLTLESARPSHTSQYLCASSANRGQVYNEQFFGPGTRLTVL.

The J gene is TRBJ2-1, the V gene TRBV7-6, with D perhaps TRBD1 (6 bases). With 5 bases removed from V and 8 bases from J, the gap between germline ends came to 16 bases. Looked up from germline, CDR1 is SGHVS and CDR2 is FNYEAQ. This CDR3 region has 14 residues. The chain's CDR3 is CASSPTGRGHEQFF. CDR3 nucleotide sequence: TGTGCCAGCAGCCCCACGGGCAGGGGCCATGAGCAGTTCTTC. Complete variable domain (other parts from reference TRBV7-6 and TRBJ2-1): GAGVSQSPRYKVTKRGQDVALRCDPISGHVSLYWYRQALGQGPEFLTYFNYEAQQDKSGLPNDRFSAERPEGSISTLTIQRTEQRDSAMYRCASSPTGRGHEQFFGPGTRLTVL.

This sequence joins TRBV6-4 and TRBJ2-6; a weak D match, TRBD1 (6 bases). CDR1 and CDR2 from the germline V gene are MRHNA and SNTAGT. The germline V and J ends were trimmed by 4 bases and 1 base, with 14 bases remaining between them. The CDR3 totals 17 residues. In DNA form, the CDR3 reads TGTGCCAGCAGTGTTGGGGGCGTCGTATCTGGGGCCAACGTCCTGACTTTC. This encodes CASSVGGVVSGANVLTF.

V and J are TRBV5-1 and TRBJ2-5; TRBD1 matches at 7 bases. The germline V gene encodes CDR1 SGHRS and CDR2 YFSETQ. V was pared by 4 bases and J by 5 bases, with 11 bases of the junction left unmatched. The CDR3 runs 15 residues. Here the CDR3 reads CASSPARQGRETQYF. In nucleotides, the CDR3 is TGCGCCAGCAGCCCAGCCCGACAGGGCAGGGAGACCCAGTACTTC.

V and J are TRBV5-3 and TRBJ1-1; 10 nucleotides align to TRBD1. TRBV5-3 is identified as an open reading frame with a role that is uncertain. The CDR3 is 12 residues long. V gave up 8 bases and J gave up 4 bases; unmatched junction bases: 2. The CDR3 DNA sequence: TGTGCCAGCAGGGACAGGGGCACTGAAGCTTTCTTT. It encodes CASRDRGTEAFF.